This T cell receptor beta chain emerged from a study of quantifying T cell responses using KT2 cells. On the study more broadly: TCR alpha and beta constant-region primers primed reverse transcription of RNA.

The cDNA 3' end received a ligated oligonucleotide with a UMI. First-round PCR used about 4 cycles and beta primers RC1.1 and RC1.2 covering TRBC1 and TRBC2. TCRdb ran MiXCR on the UMI-ligation and nested PCR reads and lists one entry per CDR3 protein. This repertoire shows 25,000 to 35,000 distinct CDR3 sequences, 9% to 12% found once; its top ten account for roughly 10%. Unfractionated PBMC were spiked with known numbers of KT2 clone cells. KT2 cells were mixed with fixed PBMC numbers at varying ratios. The ends lost 4 bases at V and 5 bases at J; junction bases unmatched: 6. The CDR3 length is 15 residues.

V gene TRBV12-3 or TRBV12-4 combines with J gene TRBJ2-2; 8 nucleotides line up with TRBD1. This sequence originates from a human donor. Sequenced input: PBMCs spiked with cells of the T cell clone KT2. CDR3 residues: CASSSRTGSTGELFF. CDR3 bases: TGTGCCAGCAGTTCCCGGACAGGGAGTACCGGGGAGCTGTTTTTT.